The rows below give T cell receptor beta chains drawn from one sample of a study of control samples from healthy donors and cancer patients. The table came from immunoSEQ multiplex PCR; TCRdb's copy has only in-frame clones and leaves some out. The table shows about 120,000 clones, with 70% to 90% occurring only once. The material sequenced was blood. The receptors stem from a man aged 35 to 55 in good health. Each CDR3 is given with its conserved first and last residue.

19	TRBV5-1	TRBJ2-3	CASSLATSGGSPSTDTQYF
14	TRBV2	TRBJ2-3	CASSTRRSTDTQYF
16	TRBV11-2	TRBJ2-5	CASSSSKDSARETQYF
14	TRBV7-9	TRBJ2-1	CASSRRAGGNEQFF
14	TRBV30	TRBJ2-1	CACYDRGSYNEQFF
19	TRBV7-7	TRBJ2-1	CASSLAPPGGLATYNEQFF
15	TRBV19	TRBJ2-5	CASSIEASGYLTQYF
16	TRBV28	TRBJ1-2	CASSLGGQGIGYGYTF
15	TRBV9	TRBJ2-1	CASSVEGQGGYEQFF
11	TRBV19	TRBJ2-7	CASGRIYEQYF
13	TRBV30	TRBJ2-3	CAWSIRPTDTQYF
13	TRBV29-1	TRBJ1-5	CSVGQGNNQPQHF
14	TRBV5-6	TRBJ1-1	CASSYSTMNTEAFF
13	TRBV14	TRBJ2-3	CASTRGAWDTQYF
13	TRBV27	TRBJ1-2	CASSHTGQKGYTF
14	TRBV6-5	TRBJ1-3	CASSSGFSGNTIYF
16	TRBV27	TRBJ1-6	CASSSGVGQGNSPLHF
13	TRBV11-3	TRBJ1-1	CASSFTGRTEAFF
14	TRBV19	TRBJ1-1	CASSIGTANTEAFF
16	TRBV6-6	TRBJ1-3	CASSFIQGSSGNTIYF
17	TRBV5-4	TRBJ2-3	CASSLVGAGGRTDTQYF
15	TRBV6-5	TRBJ1-3	CASSYSPSSGNTIYF
11	TRBV6-5	TRBJ2-5	CASRAGETQYF
14	TRBV9	TRBJ1-4	CASSAEDNRKKLFF
15	TRBV5-1	TRBJ1-4	CASRLGQGINEKLFF